A single sample gave rise to the 2 T cell receptor beta chains below, sequenced in a study of shared clonotypes between healthy human individuals. The assay was immunoSEQ multiplex PCR, and TCRdb's table has in-frame clones only and misses some. The data contain about 770,000 clones, approximately 72% of them singletons. Input material: memory CD4+ T cells sorted from blood. Subset defined: CD45RA-negative fraction. The receptors shown here come from a woman aged 25-40 years in good health.

The J gene is TRBJ1-4, the V gene TRBV19; D is unresolved. CDR1 and CDR2 (germline): LNHDA, SQIVND (reference sequence). V shed 5 bases and J shed 4 bases, with 8 bases lying between them. The CDR3 is 13 amino acids. The CDR3 region has the DNA TGTGCCAGTAGTCCACCCCGTAATGAAAAACTGTTTTTT. Translation: CASSPPRNEKLFF.

The CDR3 region has the DNA TGTGCCAGCAGACCCGGACAGACTGAAGCTTTCTTT. Translated, it gives CASRPGQTEAFF. The V and J genes are TRBV6-6 and TRBJ1-1; a possible D gene is TRBD1 (6 bases). The V and J ends lost 6 bases and 5 bases respectively, with 10 bases between them. Germline V gene sequence: CDR1 MNHNY, CDR2 SVGAGI (reference sequence). The CDR3 has 12 residues.